These T cell receptor beta chains were read from a single sample in a study of blood T cell repertoires in COVID-19. The repertoire was sequenced with immunoSEQ multiplex PCR; TCRdb's copy has only in-frame clones and lacks some. The sample lists just over 300,000 clones, about nine tenths occurring once. The sequenced material came from PBMCs or T cells enriched from blood (not recorded which). These receptors were obtained from a man aged 25-45 years who had recovered from COVID-19. Both conserved end residues are part of each CDR3. D genes are given only for firm matches. Size values are once, few and many counts, or a class for expanded clones, and some rows have none.

J gene: TRBJ1-4
D gene: TRBD1
clone size: -
V gene: TRBV28
CDR3 protein: CASSPTGTGNYEKLFF
CDR3 DNA: TGTGCCAGCAGTCCTACCGGGACAGGGAACTATGAAAAACTGTTTTTT

J gene: TRBJ1-1
D gene: -
clone size: -
V gene: TRBV5-1
CDR3 protein: CASSLALGRVNTEAFF
CDR3 DNA: TGCGCCAGCAGCTTGGCGCTGGGGAGGGTGAACACTGAAGCTTTCTTT

J gene: TRBJ2-7
D gene: -
clone size: -
V gene: TRBV11-2
CDR3 protein: CASRRGEQYF
CDR3 DNA: TGTGCCAGTAGACGGGGCGAGCAGTACTTC

J gene: TRBJ1-2
D gene: -
clone size: few
V gene: TRBV19
CDR3 protein: CASSARTLSGYGYTF
CDR3 DNA: TGTGCCAGTAGTGCCCGGACATTGTCTGGCTATGGCTACACCTTC

J gene: TRBJ2-3
D gene: -
clone size: few
V gene: TRBV2
CDR3 protein: CASSLGSTDTQYF
CDR3 DNA: TGTGCCAGCAGTCTCGGTAGCACAGATACGCAGTATTTT

J gene: TRBJ1-6
D gene: TRBD1
clone size: once
V gene: TRBV28
CDR3 protein: CASSSGGMNSPLHF
CDR3 DNA: TGTGCCAGCAGTTCAGGGGGCATGAATTCACCCCTCCACTTT

J gene: TRBJ1-2
D gene: TRBD1
clone size: -
V gene: TRBV19
CDR3 protein: CASGMTGGPANYGYTF
CDR3 DNA: TGTGCCAGTGGAATGACAGGGGGACCAGCTAACTATGGCTACACCTTC

J gene: TRBJ2-7
D gene: TRBD1
clone size: -
V gene: TRBV6-5
CDR3 protein: CATTRQGGSYEQYF
CDR3 DNA: TGTGCCACCACCAGACAGGGTGGCTCCTACGAGCAGTACTTC

J gene: TRBJ1-1
D gene: -
clone size: -
V gene: TRBV2
CDR3 protein: CASSSYRAGNTEAFF
CDR3 DNA: TGTGCCAGCAGTTCCTACAGGGCGGGGAACACTGAAGCTTTCTTT

J gene: TRBJ2-7
D gene: -
clone size: -
V gene: TRBV3-1/TRBV3-2
CDR3 protein: CASSQDPASSYEQYF
CDR3 DNA: TGTGCCAGCAGCCAAGATCCGGCTAGCTCCTACGAGCAGTACTTC

J gene: TRBJ1-6
D gene: TRBD1
clone size: few
V gene: TRBV7-9
CDR3 protein: CASSLAAGGHSPLHF
CDR3 DNA: TGTGCCAGCAGCTTAGCGGCAGGGGGTCATTCACCCCTCCACTTT

J gene: TRBJ2-1
D gene: TRBD2
clone size: -
V gene: TRBV11-2
CDR3 protein: CASSLLIAGWQFF
CDR3 DNA: TGTGCCAGCAGCCTTCTCATAGCGGGGTGGCAGTTCTTC

J gene: TRBJ2-2
D gene: -
clone size: -
V gene: TRBV4-1
CDR3 protein: CASSSPTTANTGELFF
CDR3 DNA: TGCGCCAGCAGCTCACCTACGACAGCAAACACCGGGGAGCTGTTTTTT

J gene: TRBJ2-3
D gene: -
clone size: -
V gene: TRBV18
CDR3 protein: CASSPPWIGEDTQYF
CDR3 DNA: TGTGCCAGCTCACCACCGTGGATCGGGGAAGATACGCAGTATTTT

J gene: TRBJ2-5
D gene: TRBD1
clone size: -
V gene: TRBV3-1/TRBV3-2
CDR3 protein: CASSQGPDRGRGETQYF
CDR3 DNA: TGTGCCAGCAGCCAAGGGCCCGACAGGGGGCGCGGGGAGACCCAGTACTTC

J gene: TRBJ1-1
D gene: -
clone size: -
V gene: TRBV30
CDR3 protein: CAWNQWAETEAFF
CDR3 DNA: TGTGCCTGGAATCAATGGGCAGAAACTGAAGCTTTCTTT

J gene: TRBJ2-7
D gene: -
clone size: -
V gene: TRBV29-1
CDR3 protein: CSVELQSYEQYF
CDR3 DNA: TGCAGCGTTGAATTACAGAGCTACGAGCAGTACTTC

J gene: TRBJ1-1
D gene: TRBD1
clone size: -
V gene: TRBV19
CDR3 protein: CASSTGQGWNTEAFF
CDR3 DNA: TGTGCCAGTAGTACGGGACAGGGATGGAACACTGAAGCTTTCTTT

J gene: TRBJ2-2
D gene: -
clone size: -
V gene: TRBV2
CDR3 protein: CASGAGPINTGELFF
CDR3 DNA: TGTGCCAGCGGGGCGGGGCCTATTAACACCGGGGAGCTGTTTTTT

J gene: TRBJ2-1
D gene: TRBD2
clone size: -
V gene: TRBV5-1
CDR3 protein: CASSLSGKNNEQFF
CDR3 DNA: TGCGCCAGCAGCCTTAGCGGGAAAAACAATGAGCAGTTCTTC

J gene: TRBJ2-7
D gene: TRBD2
clone size: -
V gene: TRBV2
CDR3 protein: CASSDVAGDYEQYF
CDR3 DNA: TGTGCCAGCAGTGACGTAGCGGGGGACTACGAGCAGTACTTC

J gene: TRBJ1-4
D gene: TRBD1
clone size: once
V gene: TRBV28
CDR3 protein: CASSPTGESPTNEKLFF
CDR3 DNA: TGTGCCAGCAGTCCCACAGGGGAGTCCCCAACTAATGAAAAACTGTTTTTT

J gene: TRBJ2-2
D gene: -
clone size: -
V gene: TRBV5-1
CDR3 protein: CARNPLRDLNTGELFF
CDR3 DNA: TGCGCCAGAAACCCCCTACGGGATCTGAACACCGGGGAGCTGTTTTTT

J gene: TRBJ1-1
D gene: -
clone size: once
V gene: TRBV11-2
CDR3 protein: CASSLGGNAEAFF
CDR3 DNA: TGTGCCAGCAGCTTAGGCGGGAACGCTGAAGCTTTCTTT

J gene: TRBJ1-1
D gene: TRBD1
clone size: -
V gene: TRBV10-1
CDR3 protein: CASSSGTGVGLGF
CDR3 DNA: TGCGCCAGCAGTTCCGGGACAGGGGTCGGACTGGGGTTT

J gene: TRBJ1-2
D gene: -
clone size: -
V gene: TRBV28
CDR3 protein: CASSPHLRTETNYGYTF
CDR3 DNA: TGTGCCAGCAGTCCACACCTTCGGACAGAGACTAACTATGGCTACACCTTC

J gene: TRBJ2-2
D gene: -
clone size: -
V gene: TRBV6-4
CDR3 protein: CASSDSGLSNTGELFF
CDR3 DNA: TGTGCCAGCAGTGACTCCGGACTCTCGAACACCGGGGAGCTGTTTTTT

J gene: TRBJ2-1
D gene: TRBD2
clone size: -
V gene: TRBV15
CDR3 protein: CATSTRRGSSYNEQFF
CDR3 DNA: TGTGCCACCAGCACCCGGCGGGGGAGCTCCTACAATGAGCAGTTCTTC

J gene: TRBJ2-1
D gene: TRBD2
clone size: -
V gene: TRBV11-1
CDR3 protein: CASSLISGRVNEQFF
CDR3 DNA: TGTGCCAGCAGCTTAATAAGCGGGAGGGTCAATGAGCAGTTCTTC

J gene: TRBJ1-3
D gene: -
clone size: -
V gene: TRBV3-1/TRBV3-2
CDR3 protein: CASSQDRYSGNTIYF
CDR3 DNA: TGTGCCAGCAGCCAAGACCGTTATTCTGGAAACACCATATATTTT

J gene: TRBJ2-7
D gene: -
clone size: -
V gene: TRBV20-1
CDR3 protein: CSASAGGTAHF
CDR3 DNA: TGCAGTGCTAGCGCGGGCGGGACAGCCCACTTC

J gene: TRBJ1-5
D gene: -
clone size: -
V gene: TRBV2
CDR3 protein: CASNEGRAQPQHF
CDR3 DNA: TGTGCCAGCAACGAGGGGAGGGCTCAGCCCCAGCATTTT

J gene: TRBJ1-6
D gene: -
clone size: few
V gene: TRBV5-6
CDR3 protein: CASSPNKRSYNSPLHF
CDR3 DNA: TGTGCCAGCAGCCCCAATAAGCGCTCCTATAATTCACCCCTCCACTTT

J gene: TRBJ2-1
D gene: TRBD2
clone size: -
V gene: TRBV15
CDR3 protein: CATSASGGLWGNEQFF
CDR3 DNA: TGTGCCACCAGCGCAAGCGGGGGACTGTGGGGGAATGAGCAGTTCTTC

J gene: TRBJ1-4
D gene: -
clone size: -
V gene: TRBV18
CDR3 protein: CASSQNTGNPLEKLFF
CDR3 DNA: TGTGCCAGCTCACAAAACACAGGGAATCCATTGGAAAAACTGTTTTTT

J gene: TRBJ1-2
D gene: TRBD1
clone size: -
V gene: TRBV19
CDR3 protein: CASSAGQGFNYGYTF
CDR3 DNA: TGTGCCAGTAGTGCCGGACAGGGCTTTAACTATGGCTACACCTTC

J gene: TRBJ2-2
D gene: -
clone size: -
V gene: TRBV5-8
CDR3 protein: CASSAWQRGELFF
CDR3 DNA: TGTGCCAGCAGCGCGTGGCAGCGCGGGGAGCTGTTTTTT

J gene: TRBJ2-3
D gene: -
clone size: -
V gene: TRBV7-8
CDR3 protein: CASSLGSVATTDTQYF
CDR3 DNA: TGTGCCAGCAGCTTAGGATCAGTAGCCACCACAGATACGCAGTATTTT

J gene: TRBJ1-2
D gene: TRBD1
clone size: once
V gene: TRBV28
CDR3 protein: CASRGTGNYYGYTF
CDR3 DNA: TGTGCCAGCAGAGGGACAGGGAATTACTATGGCTACACCTTC

J gene: TRBJ2-5
D gene: -
clone size: -
V gene: TRBV5-1
CDR3 protein: CASSRWDTKQETQYF
CDR3 DNA: TGCGCCAGCAGCCGATGGGACACGAAGCAAGAGACCCAGTACTTC

J gene: TRBJ2-7
D gene: TRBD2
clone size: -
V gene: TRBV29-1
CDR3 protein: CSVTAGGRTYEQYF
CDR3 DNA: TGCAGCGTGACAGCGGGGGGAAGGACCTACGAGCAGTACTTC

J gene: TRBJ1-4
D gene: TRBD1
clone size: -
V gene: TRBV15
CDR3 protein: CATSREWDSEKLFF
CDR3 DNA: TGTGCCACCAGCAGAGAGTGGGACAGTGAAAAACTGTTTTTT

J gene: TRBJ1-2
D gene: -
clone size: few
V gene: TRBV5-1
CDR3 protein: CASSLEGTTSGYTF
CDR3 DNA: TGCGCCAGCAGCTTGGAAGGGACGACTAGTGGCTACACCTTC

J gene: TRBJ2-7
D gene: TRBD2
clone size: -
V gene: TRBV2
CDR3 protein: CASSEVRGAGDEQYF
CDR3 DNA: TGTGCCAGCAGTGAGGTGCGGGGGGCCGGTGACGAGCAGTACTTC

J gene: TRBJ1-1
D gene: TRBD1
clone size: -
V gene: TRBV10-3
CDR3 protein: CAISDRGYDTEAFF
CDR3 DNA: TGTGCCATCAGTGACAGGGGGTACGACACTGAAGCTTTCTTT

J gene: TRBJ1-4
D gene: -
clone size: -
V gene: TRBV5-1
CDR3 protein: CASRKDSSTNEKLFF
CDR3 DNA: TGCGCCAGCAGAAAAGACAGCTCAACTAATGAAAAACTGTTTTTT

J gene: TRBJ1-5
D gene: TRBD1
clone size: -
V gene: TRBV29-1
CDR3 protein: CSVAVEGAGNQPQHF
CDR3 DNA: TGCAGCGTTGCCGTAGAGGGGGCGGGCAATCAGCCCCAGCATTTT

J gene: TRBJ1-1
D gene: -
clone size: -
V gene: TRBV19
CDR3 protein: CASSAGLTNTEAFF
CDR3 DNA: TGTGCCAGTAGCGCGGGACTGACGAACACTGAAGCTTTCTTT

J gene: TRBJ2-2
D gene: TRBD2
clone size: -
V gene: TRBV7-6
CDR3 protein: CASSLGLAGDLNTGELFF
CDR3 DNA: TGTGCCAGCAGCTTAGGGCTAGCGGGAGATTTAAACACCGGGGAGCTGTTTTTT

J gene: TRBJ2-7
D gene: TRBD1
clone size: -
V gene: TRBV6-1
CDR3 protein: CASSEGTGFPEQYF
CDR3 DNA: TGTGCCAGCAGTGAAGGGACAGGGTTCCCGGAGCAGTACTTC

J gene: TRBJ1-5
D gene: -
clone size: once
V gene: TRBV6-1
CDR3 protein: CASSELIGAEPQHF
CDR3 DNA: TGTGCCAGCAGTGAGCTGATTGGTGCGGAGCCCCAGCATTTT

J gene: TRBJ1-4
D gene: TRBD1
clone size: -
V gene: TRBV7-9
CDR3 protein: CASSLARGDEKLFF
CDR3 DNA: TGTGCCAGCAGCTTAGCCAGGGGGGATGAAAAACTGTTTTTT

J gene: TRBJ2-1
D gene: -
clone size: -
V gene: TRBV14
CDR3 protein: CASSRRLNEQFF
CDR3 DNA: TGTGCCAGCAGCCGCCGACTGAATGAGCAGTTCTTC

J gene: TRBJ2-2
D gene: TRBD1
clone size: -
V gene: TRBV3-1/TRBV3-2
CDR3 protein: CASNDRGAGELFF
CDR3 DNA: TGTGCCAGCAATGACAGGGGGGCCGGGGAGCTGTTTTTT